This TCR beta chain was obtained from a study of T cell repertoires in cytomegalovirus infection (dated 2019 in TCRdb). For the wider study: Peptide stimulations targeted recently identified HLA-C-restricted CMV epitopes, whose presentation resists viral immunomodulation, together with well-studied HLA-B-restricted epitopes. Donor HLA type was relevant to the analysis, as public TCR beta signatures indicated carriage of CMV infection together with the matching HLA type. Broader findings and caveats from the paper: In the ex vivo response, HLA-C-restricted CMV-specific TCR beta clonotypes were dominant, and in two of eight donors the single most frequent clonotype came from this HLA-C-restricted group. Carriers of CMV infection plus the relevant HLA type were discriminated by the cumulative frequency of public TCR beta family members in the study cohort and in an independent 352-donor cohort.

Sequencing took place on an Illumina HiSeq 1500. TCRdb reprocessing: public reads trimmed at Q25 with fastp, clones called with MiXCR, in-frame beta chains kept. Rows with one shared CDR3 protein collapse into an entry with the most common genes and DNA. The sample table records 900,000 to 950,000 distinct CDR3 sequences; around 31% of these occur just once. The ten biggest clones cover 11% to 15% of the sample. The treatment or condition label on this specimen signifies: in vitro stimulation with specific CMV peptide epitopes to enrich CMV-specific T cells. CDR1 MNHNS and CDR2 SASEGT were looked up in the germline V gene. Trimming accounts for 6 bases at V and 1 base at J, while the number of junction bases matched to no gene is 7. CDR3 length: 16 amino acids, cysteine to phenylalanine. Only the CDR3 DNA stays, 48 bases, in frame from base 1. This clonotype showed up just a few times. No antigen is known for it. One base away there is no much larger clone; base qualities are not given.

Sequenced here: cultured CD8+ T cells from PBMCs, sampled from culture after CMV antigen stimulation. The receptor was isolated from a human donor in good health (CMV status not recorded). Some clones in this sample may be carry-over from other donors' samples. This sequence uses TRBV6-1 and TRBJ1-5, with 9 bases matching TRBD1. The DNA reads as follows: TGTGCCAGCAGGCAACAGGGGGCGGTAAGCAATCAGCCCCAGCATTTT. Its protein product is CASRQQGAVSNQPQHF.